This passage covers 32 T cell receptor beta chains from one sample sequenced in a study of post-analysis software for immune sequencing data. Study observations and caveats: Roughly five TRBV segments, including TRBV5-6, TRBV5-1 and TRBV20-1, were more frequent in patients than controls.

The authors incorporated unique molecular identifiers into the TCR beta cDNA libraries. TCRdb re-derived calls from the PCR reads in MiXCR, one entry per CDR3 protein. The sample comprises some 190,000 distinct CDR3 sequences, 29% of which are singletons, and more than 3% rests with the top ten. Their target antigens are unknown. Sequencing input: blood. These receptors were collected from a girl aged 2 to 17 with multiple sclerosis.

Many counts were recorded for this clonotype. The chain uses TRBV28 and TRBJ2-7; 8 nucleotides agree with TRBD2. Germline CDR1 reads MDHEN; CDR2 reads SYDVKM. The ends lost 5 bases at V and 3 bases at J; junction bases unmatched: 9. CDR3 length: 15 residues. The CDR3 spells CASSSIDLAGYEQYF. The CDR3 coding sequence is TGTGCCAGCAGTAGCATTGATCTAGCGGGCTACGAGCAGTACTTC.

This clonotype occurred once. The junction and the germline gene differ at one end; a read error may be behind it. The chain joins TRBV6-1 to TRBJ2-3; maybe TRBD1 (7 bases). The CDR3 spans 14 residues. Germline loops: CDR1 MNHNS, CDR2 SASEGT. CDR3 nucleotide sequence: TGTGTCACCATTCAGGGGGGCAGCATAGATACGCAGTATTTT. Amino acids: CVTIQGGSIDTQYF.

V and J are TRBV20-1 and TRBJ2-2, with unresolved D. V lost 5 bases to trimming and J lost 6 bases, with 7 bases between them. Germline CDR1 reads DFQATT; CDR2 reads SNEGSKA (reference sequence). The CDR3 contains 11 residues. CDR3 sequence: CSAFRAGELFF. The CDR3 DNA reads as TGCAGTGCTTTCCGAGCCGGGGAGCTGTTTTTT.

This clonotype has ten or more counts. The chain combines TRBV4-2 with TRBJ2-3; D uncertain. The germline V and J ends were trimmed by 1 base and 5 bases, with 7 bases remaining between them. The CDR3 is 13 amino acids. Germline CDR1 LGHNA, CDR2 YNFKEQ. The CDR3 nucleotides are TGTGCCAGCAGCCAAGGGGGTGTAGATACGCAGTATTTT. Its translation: CASSQGGVDTQYF.

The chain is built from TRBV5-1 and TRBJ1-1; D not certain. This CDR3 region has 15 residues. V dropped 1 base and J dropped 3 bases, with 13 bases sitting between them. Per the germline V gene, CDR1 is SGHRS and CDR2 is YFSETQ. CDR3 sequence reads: CASSLSPGRDTEAFF. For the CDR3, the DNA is TGCGCCAGCAGCTTGTCTCCGGGCCGTGACACTGAAGCTTTCTTT.

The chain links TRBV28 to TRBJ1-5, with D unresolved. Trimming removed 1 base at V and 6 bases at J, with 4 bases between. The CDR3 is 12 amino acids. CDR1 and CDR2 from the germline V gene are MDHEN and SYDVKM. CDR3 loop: CASSLLAQPQHF. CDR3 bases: TGTGCCAGCAGTTTATTGGCTCAGCCCCAGCATTTT.

CDR3 DNA sequence: TGCAGTGCTAGTAGGGACGGACGGGGCTACACCTTC. It is translated as CSASRDGRGYTF. The J gene is TRBJ1-2, the V gene TRBV20-1; perhaps TRBD1 as D (5 bases). The CDR3 loop spans 12 amino acids. The germline V gene encodes CDR1 DFQATT and CDR2 SNEGSKA (reference sequence). Trimming left V 3 bases short and J 8 bases short, with 13 bases between.

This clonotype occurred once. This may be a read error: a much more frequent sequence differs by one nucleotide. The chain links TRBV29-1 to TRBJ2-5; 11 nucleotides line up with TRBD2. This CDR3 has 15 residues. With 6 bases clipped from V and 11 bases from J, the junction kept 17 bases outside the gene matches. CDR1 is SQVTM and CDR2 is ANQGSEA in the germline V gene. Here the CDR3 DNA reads TGCAGCGTCGAAAAAGTAGCGGGAGGGGGCGATGAGCAGTACTTC. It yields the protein CSVEKVAGGGDEQYF.

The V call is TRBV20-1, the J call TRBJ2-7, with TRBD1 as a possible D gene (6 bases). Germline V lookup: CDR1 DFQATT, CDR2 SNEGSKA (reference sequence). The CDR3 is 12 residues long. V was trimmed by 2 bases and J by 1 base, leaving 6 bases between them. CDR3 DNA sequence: TGCAGTGCTAGACAGGGGTCCTACGAGCAGTACTTC. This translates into CSARQGSYEQYF.

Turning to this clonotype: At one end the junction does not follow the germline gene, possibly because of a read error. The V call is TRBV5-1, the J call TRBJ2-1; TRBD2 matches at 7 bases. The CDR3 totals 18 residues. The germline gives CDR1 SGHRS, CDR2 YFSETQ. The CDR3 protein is CASSLIITAGEAYNERFF. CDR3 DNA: TGCGCCAGCAGCTTGATTATAACTGCGGGAGAAGCCTACAATGAGCGGTTCTTC.

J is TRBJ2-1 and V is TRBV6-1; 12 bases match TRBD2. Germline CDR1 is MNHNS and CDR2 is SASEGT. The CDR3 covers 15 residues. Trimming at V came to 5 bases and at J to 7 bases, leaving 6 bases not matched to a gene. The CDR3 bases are TGTGCCAGCAGTAGGACTAGCGGGGTGGAGAATGAGCAGTTCTTC. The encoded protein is CASSRTSGVENEQFF.

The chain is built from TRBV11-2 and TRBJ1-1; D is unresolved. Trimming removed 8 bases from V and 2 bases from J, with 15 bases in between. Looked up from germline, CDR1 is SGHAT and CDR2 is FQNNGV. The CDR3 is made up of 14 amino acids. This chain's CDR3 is CASFYRLLNTEAFF. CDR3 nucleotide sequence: TGTGCCAGCTTCTATAGACTGCTTAACACTGAAGCTTTCTTT. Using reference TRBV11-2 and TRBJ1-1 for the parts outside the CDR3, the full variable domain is EAGVAQSPRYKIIEKRQSVAFWCNPISGHATLYWYQQILGQGPKLLIQFQNNGVVDDSQLPKDRFSAERLKGVDSTLKIQPAKLEDSAVYLCASFYRLLNTEAFFGQGTRLTVV.

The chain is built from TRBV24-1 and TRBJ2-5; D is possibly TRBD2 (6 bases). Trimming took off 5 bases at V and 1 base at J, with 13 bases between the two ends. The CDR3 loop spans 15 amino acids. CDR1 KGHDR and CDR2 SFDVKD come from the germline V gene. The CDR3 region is CATSGWRGSQETQYF. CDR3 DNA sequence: TGTGCCACCAGTGGTTGGAGGGGCAGCCAAGAGACCCAGTACTTC.

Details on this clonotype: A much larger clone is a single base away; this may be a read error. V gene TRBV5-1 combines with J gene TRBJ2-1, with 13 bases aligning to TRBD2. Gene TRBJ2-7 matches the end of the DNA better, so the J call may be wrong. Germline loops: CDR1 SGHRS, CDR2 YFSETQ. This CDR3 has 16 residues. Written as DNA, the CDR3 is TGCGCCAGCAGCACCAGACTAGCGGGGGGCCACAATGAGCAGTACTTC. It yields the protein CASSTRLAGGHNEQYF.

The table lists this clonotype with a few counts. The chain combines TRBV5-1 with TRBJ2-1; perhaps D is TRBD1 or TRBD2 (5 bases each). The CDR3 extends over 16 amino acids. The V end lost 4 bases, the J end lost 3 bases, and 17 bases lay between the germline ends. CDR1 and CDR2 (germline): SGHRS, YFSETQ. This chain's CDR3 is CASSRTGAGIYNEQFF. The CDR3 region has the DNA TGCGCCAGCAGCAGAACCGGGGCAGGGATCTACAATGAGCAGTTCTTC.

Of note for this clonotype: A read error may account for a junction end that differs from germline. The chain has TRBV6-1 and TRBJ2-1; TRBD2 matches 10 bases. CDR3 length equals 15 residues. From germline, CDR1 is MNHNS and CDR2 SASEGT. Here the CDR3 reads CASSEASGGYNERFF. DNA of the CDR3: TGTGCCAGCAGTGAGGCTAGCGGGGGCTACAATGAGCGGTTCTTC.

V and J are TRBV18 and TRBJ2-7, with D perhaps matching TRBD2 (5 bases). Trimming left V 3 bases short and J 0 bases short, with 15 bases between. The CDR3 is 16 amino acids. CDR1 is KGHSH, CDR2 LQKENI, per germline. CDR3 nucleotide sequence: TGTGCCAGCTCACCCCTGCGAGGGCACCACTCCTACGAGCAGTACTTC. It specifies CASSPLRGHHSYEQYF.

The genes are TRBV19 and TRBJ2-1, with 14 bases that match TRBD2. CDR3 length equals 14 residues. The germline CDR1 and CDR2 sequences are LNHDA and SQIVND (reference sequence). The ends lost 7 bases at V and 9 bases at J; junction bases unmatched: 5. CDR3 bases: TGTGCCAGTAACCCGGGACTAGCGGGAGTTGAGCAGTTCTTC. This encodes CASNPGLAGVEQFF.

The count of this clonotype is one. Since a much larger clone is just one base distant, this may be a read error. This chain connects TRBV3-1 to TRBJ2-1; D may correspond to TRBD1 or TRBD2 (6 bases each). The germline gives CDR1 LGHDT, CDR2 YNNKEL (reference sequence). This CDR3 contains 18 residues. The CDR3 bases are TGTGCCAACAGCCAAGTGGTGGTGGGAACAGGGAGGAAATTTGAGCAGTTCTTC. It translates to CANSQVVVGTGRKFEQFF.

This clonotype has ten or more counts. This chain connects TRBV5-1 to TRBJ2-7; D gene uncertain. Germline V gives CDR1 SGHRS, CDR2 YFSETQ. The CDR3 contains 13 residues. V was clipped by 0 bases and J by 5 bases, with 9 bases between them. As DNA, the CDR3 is TGCGCCAGCAGCTTGGATCAATTGGACGAGCAGTACTTC. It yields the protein CASSLDQLDEQYF.

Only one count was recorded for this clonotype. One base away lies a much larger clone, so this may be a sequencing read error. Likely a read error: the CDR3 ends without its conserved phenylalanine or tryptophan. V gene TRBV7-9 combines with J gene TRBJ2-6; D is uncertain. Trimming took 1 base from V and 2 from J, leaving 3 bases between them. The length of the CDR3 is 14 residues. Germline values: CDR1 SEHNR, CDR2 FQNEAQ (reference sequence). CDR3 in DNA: TGTGCCAGCAGCTTAGAAGCTGGGGCCAACGTCCTGACTTGC. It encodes CASSLEAGANVLTC.

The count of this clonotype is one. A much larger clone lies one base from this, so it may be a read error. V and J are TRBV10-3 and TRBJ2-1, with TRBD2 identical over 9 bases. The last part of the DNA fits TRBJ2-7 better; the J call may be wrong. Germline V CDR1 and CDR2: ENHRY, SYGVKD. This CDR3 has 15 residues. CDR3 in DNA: TGTGCCATCAGTGAACTAGCGGGTTCCTACAATGAGCAGTACTTC. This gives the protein CAISELAGSYNEQYF.

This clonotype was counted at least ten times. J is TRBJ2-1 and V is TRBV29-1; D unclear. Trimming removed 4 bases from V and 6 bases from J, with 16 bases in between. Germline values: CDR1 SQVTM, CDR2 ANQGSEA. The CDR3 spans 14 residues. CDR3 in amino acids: CSVVIPKRGNEQFF. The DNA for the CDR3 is TGCAGCGTTGTGATCCCAAAACGAGGCAATGAGCAGTTCTTC.

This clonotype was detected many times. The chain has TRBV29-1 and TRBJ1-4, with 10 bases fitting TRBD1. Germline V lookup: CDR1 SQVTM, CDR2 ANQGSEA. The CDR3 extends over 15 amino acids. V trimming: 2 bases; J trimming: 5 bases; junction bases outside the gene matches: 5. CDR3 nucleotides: TGCAGCGTTGAATTAGGACAGGGGGGCAATGAAAAACTGTTTTTT. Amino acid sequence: CSVELGQGGNEKLFF.

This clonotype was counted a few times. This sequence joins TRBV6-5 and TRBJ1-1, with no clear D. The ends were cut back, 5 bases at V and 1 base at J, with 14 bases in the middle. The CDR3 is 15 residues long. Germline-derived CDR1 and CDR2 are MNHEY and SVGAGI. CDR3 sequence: CASSHRGRQNTEAFF. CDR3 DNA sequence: TGTGCCAGCAGTCACCGTGGACGGCAGAACACTGAAGCTTTCTTT.

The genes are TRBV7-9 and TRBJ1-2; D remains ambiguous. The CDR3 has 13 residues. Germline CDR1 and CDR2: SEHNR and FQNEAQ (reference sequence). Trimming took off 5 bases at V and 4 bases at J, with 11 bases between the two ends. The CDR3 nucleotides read TGTGCCAGCAGCCTCCGGGTGACCTATGGCTACACCTTC. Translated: CASSLRVTYGYTF. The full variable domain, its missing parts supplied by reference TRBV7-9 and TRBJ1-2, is DTGVSQNPRHKITKRGQNVTFRCDPISEHNRLYWYRQTLGQGPEFLTYFQNEAQLEKSRLLSDRFSAERPKGSFSTLEIQRTEQGDSAMYLCASSLRVTYGYTFGSGTRLTVV.

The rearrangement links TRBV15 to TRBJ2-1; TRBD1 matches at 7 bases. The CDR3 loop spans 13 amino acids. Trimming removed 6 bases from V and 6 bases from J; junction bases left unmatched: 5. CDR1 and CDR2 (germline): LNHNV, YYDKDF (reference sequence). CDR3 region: CATRGDSSNEQFF. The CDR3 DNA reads TGTGCCACCAGGGGGGACAGTTCCAATGAGCAGTTCTTC.

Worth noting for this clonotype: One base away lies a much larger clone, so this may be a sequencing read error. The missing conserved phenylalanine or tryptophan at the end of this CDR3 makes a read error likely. CDR3 residues: CSVKAGTSITHEQFC. The CDR3 region has the DNA TGCAGTGTTAAAGCGGGGACCAGTATAACCCATGAGCAGTTCTGC. V gene TRBV20-1 combines with J gene TRBJ2-1, with 7 nucleotides matching TRBD2. V dropped 7 bases and J dropped 8; count of bases not matched to a gene: 17. The CDR3 length is 15 residues. Germline CDR1 is DFQATT and CDR2 is SNEGSKA (reference sequence).

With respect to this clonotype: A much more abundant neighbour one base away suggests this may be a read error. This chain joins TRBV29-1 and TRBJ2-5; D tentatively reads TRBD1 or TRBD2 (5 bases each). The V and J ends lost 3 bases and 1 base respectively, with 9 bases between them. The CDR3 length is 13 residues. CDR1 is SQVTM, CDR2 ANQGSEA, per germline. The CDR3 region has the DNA TGCAGCGTTGATGGGGGAAGCCAAGAGACCCAGTACTTC. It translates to CSVDGGSQETQYF. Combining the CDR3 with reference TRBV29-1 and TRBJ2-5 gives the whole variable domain SAVISQKPSRDICQRGTSLTIQCQVDSQVTMMFWYRQQPGQSLTLIATANQGSEATYESGFVIDKFPISRPNLTFSTLTVSNMSPEDSSIYLCSVDGGSQETQYFGPGTRLLVL.

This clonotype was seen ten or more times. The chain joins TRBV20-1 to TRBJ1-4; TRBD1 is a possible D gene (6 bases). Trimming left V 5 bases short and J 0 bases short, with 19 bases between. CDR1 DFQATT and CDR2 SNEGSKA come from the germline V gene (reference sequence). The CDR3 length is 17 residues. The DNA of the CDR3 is TGCAGTGCTCCGTGGGGGGGCTCGGTGACAACTAATGAAAAACTGTTTTTT. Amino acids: CSAPWGGSVTTNEKLFF.

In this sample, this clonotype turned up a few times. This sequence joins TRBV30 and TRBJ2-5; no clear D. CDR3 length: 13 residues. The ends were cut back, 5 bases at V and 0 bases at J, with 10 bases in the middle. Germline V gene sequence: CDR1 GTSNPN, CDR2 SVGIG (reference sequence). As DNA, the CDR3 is TGTGCCTGGGACCCTCGGAACCAAGAGACCCAGTACTTC. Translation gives CAWDPRNQETQYF.

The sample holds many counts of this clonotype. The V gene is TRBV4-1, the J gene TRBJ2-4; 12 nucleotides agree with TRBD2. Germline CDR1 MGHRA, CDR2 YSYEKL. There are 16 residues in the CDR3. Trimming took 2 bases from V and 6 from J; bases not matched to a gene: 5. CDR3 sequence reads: CASSQPSGRALNIQYF. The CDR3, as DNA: TGCGCCAGCAGCCAACCTAGCGGGAGGGCTCTAAACATTCAGTACTTC.